This TCR beta chain was found in a study of cytomegalovirus exposure and HLA in healthy donors. Primers: 60 Vbeta forward and 13 Jbeta reverse. Only in-frame clones appear in the TCRdb table, and some are missing; sequencing was by immunoSEQ multiplex PCR. Here the sample spans about 200,000 clones, around 80% being singletons. Per the germline V gene, CDR1 is MNHEY and CDR2 is SMNVEV (reference sequence). With 8 bases removed from V and 2 bases from J, the gap between germline ends came to 12 bases. The CDR3 totals 13 residues. Sequencing was done on a sample of PBMCs. The TCR originated in a man aged 35 to 55 in good health and CMV-seropositive. The chain employs TRBV27 and TRBJ1-2; tentative D call: TRBD1 (5 bases). The CDR3 sequence: CASGSDRNYGYTF. Here the CDR3 DNA reads TGTGCCAGCGGAAGTGACAGAAACTATGGCTACACCTTC.